This T cell receptor beta chain came from a study of T cell responses to AZD1222 COVID-19 vaccine. Profiling relied on immunoSEQ multiplex PCR, and the TCRdb table lists in-frame clones only, not all of them. The sample has about 110,000 clones, about 90% seen once. The V and J ends lost 5 bases and 7 bases respectively, with 15 bases between them. This CDR3 contains 13 residues. Germline loops: CDR1 SGHTS, CDR2 YDEGEE. The chain recombines TRBV5-8 with TRBJ1-2; no firm D call. The TCR was taken from an adult who received the AZD1222 COVID-19 vaccine. This specimen was peripheral blood, taken 28 days after the second AZD1222 dose. CDR3 sequence: CASSLQAFSGYTF. For the CDR3, the DNA is TGTGCCAGCAGTCTCCAGGCCTTCTCTGGCTACACCTTC.